This T cell receptor beta chain was recorded in a study of blood T cell repertoires in COVID-19. Whole-study context: COVID-19 samples, acute and convalescent, were from the United States, Italy and Spain. Nucleic acid was either cDNA or gDNA, and it came from T cells, B-cell-depleted T cells, or PBMCs.

Patients of the Seattle cohort, enrolled during active infection, were followed longitudinally. The authors' processing: Quantification of nucleated cells was approximated via reference gene primer amplification. Profiled with immunoSEQ multiplex PCR; TCRdb holds only in-frame clones, not every one. V, J and clone size were drawn from that table, and D and trimming were deduced from the DNA. The sample comprises approximately 55,000 clones, around four fifths of which are singletons, and approximately 21% rests with the top ten. With 1 base clipped from V and 2 bases from J, the junction kept 0 bases outside the gene matches. This CDR3 has 15 residues. Germline assignment: CDR1 LGHNA and CDR2 YSLEER.

The sequence was collected from a young man with COVID-19, enrolled during active disease. This chain links TRBV4-3 with TRBJ1-2; 11 nucleotides match TRBD1. Sample: peripheral blood. The CDR3 DNA sequence: TGCGCCAGCAGCCAAGGGGACAGGGGGAACTATGGCTACACCTTC. It specifies CASSQGDRGNYGYTF.